This T cell receptor (beta chain) was identified in a study of blood T cell repertoires in COVID-19 (dated by TCRdb to the early 2020s). For the wider study: Collaborator samples came from the United States, Italy and Spain and covered acute and convalescent phases of COVID-19. Deeply sampled blood TCRbeta repertoires from subjects exposed to, actively infected with, or recovered from COVID-19 were included in the dataset. The samples were drawn from two sources: the first 160 participants of the ongoing ImmuneRACE study, and fewer than 1,500 subjects contributed by 6 global collaborators. A de-identified subject ID, COVID-19 status, age in years and sex were almost always included in the sample metadata. The prospective study material was composed of cDNA or gDNA derived from T cells, B-cell-depleted T cells, or PBMCs. The repertoires were made available in a free public database intended to serve as a resource for research on the immune response to SARS-CoV-2. Where available, HLA class I and class II types were obtained from metadata supplied by the sample provider rather than from assay-based typing.

TCRbeta CDR3 regions were amplified from genomic DNA using the immunoSEQ Assay, a bias-controlled multiplex PCR. In the original analysis: Nucleated cell counts per sample were estimated from amplification of reference gene primers within the assay. To quantify the absolute abundance of each unique TCRbeta CDR3 rearrangement, sequence reads were collapsed and filtered. For each sample, productive Simpson clonality was calculated by taking the square root of Simpson's diversity index across productive rearrangements. In its TCRdb copy, this immuneACCESS table keeps in-frame sequences only and misses some clones. Where compared with another copy, unresolved V genes explain less than half of these, and the others have no known cause. That table is the source of V, J and clone size, and D and trimming were worked out from the DNA. The sample has approximately 260,000 clones on record, approximately 90% of them singletons. 1.9% of the sample belongs to the ten largest clones.

Participants in the prospective study were aged roughly 18 to 100 years, lived in 20 to 30 United States geographic areas, and enrolled through a virtual design. In the prospective study, participants were assigned to cohorts based on the clinical history participants reported in a screening survey and a study questionnaire. Recovered participants in ImmuneRACE Cohort 3 were defined as having two consecutive negative NP/OP PCR tests, clearance from a healthcare professional, or resolution of symptoms. In the prospective study, mobile phlebotomists collected whole blood, serum and a nasopharyngeal or oropharyngeal swab from each participant. Additional blood draws and questionnaires over an approximately 2-month period could optionally be provided by prospective study participants. Before DNA extraction, blood samples from the prospective study were shipped at room temperature or frozen. The CDR3 sequence holds 14 residues, the cysteine and phenylalanine included. Only the CDR3 DNA is retained, 42 bases long and in frame from the first base. V loses 3 bases, J loses 2 bases, and the germline ends lie 8 bases apart. The germline V gene sets CDR1 to MDHEN and CDR2 to SYDVKM.

Results and caveats for the whole study, not just this receptor: How much clinical and demographic metadata was included differed by source and by participant, and the metadata was provided uncurated.

There are a few counts of this clone. Its specific antigen is unknown. Base qualities are not provided; no much larger clone lies one nucleotide away. The sequence is built from TRBV28 and TRBJ1-5; 5 matching bases give a weak D call of TRBD1. The sequencing sample was made of PBMCs or T cells enriched from blood (not recorded which). The TCR originated in a woman aged 18-29 years who had recovered from COVID-19. The base sequence is TGTGCCAGCAGTTTGGGGGGGGGCAATCAGCCCCAGCATTTT. It specifies CASSLGGGNQPQHF.